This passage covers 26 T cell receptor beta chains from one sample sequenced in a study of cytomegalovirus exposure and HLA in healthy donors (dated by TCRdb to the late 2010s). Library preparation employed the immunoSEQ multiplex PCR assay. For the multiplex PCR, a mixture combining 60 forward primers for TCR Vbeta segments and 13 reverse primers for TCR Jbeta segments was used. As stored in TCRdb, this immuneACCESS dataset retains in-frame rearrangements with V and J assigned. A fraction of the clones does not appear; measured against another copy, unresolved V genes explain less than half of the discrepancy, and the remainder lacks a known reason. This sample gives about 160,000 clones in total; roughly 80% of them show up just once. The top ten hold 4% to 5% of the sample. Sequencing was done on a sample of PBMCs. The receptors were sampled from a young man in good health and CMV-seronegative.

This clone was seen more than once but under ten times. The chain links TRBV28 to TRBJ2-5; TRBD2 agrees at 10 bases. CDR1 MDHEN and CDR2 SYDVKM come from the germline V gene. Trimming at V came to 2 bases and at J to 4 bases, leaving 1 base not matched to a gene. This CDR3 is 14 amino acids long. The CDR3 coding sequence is TGTGCCAGCAGTTTAGCTAGCGGGGGAGAGACCCAGTACTTC. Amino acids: CASSLASGGETQYF.

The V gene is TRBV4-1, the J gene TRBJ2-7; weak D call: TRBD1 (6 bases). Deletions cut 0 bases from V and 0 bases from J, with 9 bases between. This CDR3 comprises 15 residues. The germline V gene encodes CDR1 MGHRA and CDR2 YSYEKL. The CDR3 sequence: CASSQEDRLSYEQYF. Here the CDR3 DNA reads TGCGCCAGCAGCCAAGAGGACAGACTCTCCTACGAGCAGTACTTC.

The CDR3 DNA sequence: TGTGCCAGTAGTCTCGCCATGGGAGACTCCTACGAGCAGTACTTC. Amino acid sequence: CASSLAMGDSYEQYF. The chain links TRBV19 to TRBJ2-7, with D maybe TRBD2 (5 bases). V gave up 5 bases and J gave up 0 bases, with 14 bases separating them. Germline assignment: CDR1 LNHDA and CDR2 SQIVND (reference sequence). The CDR3 consists of 15 residues.

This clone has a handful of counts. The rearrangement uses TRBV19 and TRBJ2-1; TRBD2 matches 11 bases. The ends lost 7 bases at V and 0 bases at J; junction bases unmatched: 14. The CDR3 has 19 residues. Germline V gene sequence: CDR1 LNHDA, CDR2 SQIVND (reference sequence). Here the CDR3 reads CASTGGLAEPSVSYNEQFF. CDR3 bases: TGTGCCAGTACGGGGGGACTAGCGGAGCCATCGGTCTCCTACAATGAGCAGTTCTTC. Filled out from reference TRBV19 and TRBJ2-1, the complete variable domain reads DGGITQSPKYLFRKEGQNVTLSCEQNLNHDAMYWYRQDPGQGLRLIYYSQIVNDFQKGDIAEGYSVSREKKESFPLTVTSAQKNPTAFYLCASTGGLAEPSVSYNEQFFGPGTRLTVL.

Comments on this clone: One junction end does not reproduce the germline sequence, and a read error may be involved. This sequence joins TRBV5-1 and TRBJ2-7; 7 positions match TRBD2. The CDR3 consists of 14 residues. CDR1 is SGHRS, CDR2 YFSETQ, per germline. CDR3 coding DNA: TGCACCAGCAGCTTGGGGGGGGACGACTACGAGCAGTACTTC. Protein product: CTSSLGGDDYEQYF.

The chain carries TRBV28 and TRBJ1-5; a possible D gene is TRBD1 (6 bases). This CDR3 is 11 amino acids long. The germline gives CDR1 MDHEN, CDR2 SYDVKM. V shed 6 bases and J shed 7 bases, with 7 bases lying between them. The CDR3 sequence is CASRGGQPQHF. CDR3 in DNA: TGTGCCAGCAGAGGGGGACAGCCCCAGCATTTT.

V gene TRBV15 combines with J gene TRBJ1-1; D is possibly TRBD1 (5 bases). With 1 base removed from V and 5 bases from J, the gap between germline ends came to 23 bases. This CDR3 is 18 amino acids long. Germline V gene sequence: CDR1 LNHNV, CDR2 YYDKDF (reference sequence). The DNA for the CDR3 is TGTGCCACCAGCAGAGTTACAGGTTCCGGTGGGGTGAGGACTGAAGCTTTCTTT. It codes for CATSRVTGSGGVRTEAFF. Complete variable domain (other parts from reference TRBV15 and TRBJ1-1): DAMVIQNPRYQVTQFGKPVTLSCSQTLNHNVMYWYQQKSSQAPKLLFHYYDKDFNNEADTPDNFQSRRPNTSFCFLDIRSPGLGDTAMYLCATSRVTGSGGVRTEAFFGQGTRLTVV.

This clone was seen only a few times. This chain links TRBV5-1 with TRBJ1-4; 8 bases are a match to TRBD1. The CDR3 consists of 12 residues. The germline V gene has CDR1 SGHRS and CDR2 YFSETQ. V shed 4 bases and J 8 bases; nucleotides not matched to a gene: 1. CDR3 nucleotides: TGCGCCAGCAGCGACAGGGGAGAAAAACTGTTTTTT. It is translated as CASSDRGEKLFF.

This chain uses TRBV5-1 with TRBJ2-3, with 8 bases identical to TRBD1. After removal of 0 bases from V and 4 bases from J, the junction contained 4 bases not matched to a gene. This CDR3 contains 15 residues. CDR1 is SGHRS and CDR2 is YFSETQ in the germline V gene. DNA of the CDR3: TGCGCCAGCAGCTTGGGGCCAGGGGGCCCAGATACGCAGTATTTT. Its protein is CASSLGPGGPDTQYF.

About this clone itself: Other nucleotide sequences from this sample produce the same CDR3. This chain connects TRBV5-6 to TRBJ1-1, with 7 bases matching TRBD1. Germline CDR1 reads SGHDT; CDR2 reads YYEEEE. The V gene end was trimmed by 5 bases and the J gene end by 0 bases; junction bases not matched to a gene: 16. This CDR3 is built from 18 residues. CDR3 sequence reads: CASSRFALGQSMNTEAFF. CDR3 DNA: TGTGCCAGCAGTCGTTTTGCCTTGGGACAGTCCATGAACACTGAAGCTTTCTTT.

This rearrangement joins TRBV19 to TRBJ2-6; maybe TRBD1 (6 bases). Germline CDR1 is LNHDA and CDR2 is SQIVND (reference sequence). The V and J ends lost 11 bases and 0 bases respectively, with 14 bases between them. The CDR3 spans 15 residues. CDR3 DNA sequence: TGTGCCTCACAGGGTAGGGCCTCTGGGGCCAACGTCCTGACTTTC. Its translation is CASQGRASGANVLTF. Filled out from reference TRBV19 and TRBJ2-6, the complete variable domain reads DGGITQSPKYLFRKEGQNVTLSCEQNLNHDAMYWYRQDPGQGLRLIYYSQIVNDFQKGDIAEGYSVSREKKESFPLTVTSAQKNPTAFYLCASQGRASGANVLTFGAGSRLTVL.

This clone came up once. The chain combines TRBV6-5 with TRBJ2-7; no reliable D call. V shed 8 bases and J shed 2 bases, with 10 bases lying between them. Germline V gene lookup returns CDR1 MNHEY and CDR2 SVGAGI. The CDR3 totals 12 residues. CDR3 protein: CASFSSPYEQYF. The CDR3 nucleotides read TGTGCCAGCTTCTCTAGTCCCTACGAGCAGTACTTC.

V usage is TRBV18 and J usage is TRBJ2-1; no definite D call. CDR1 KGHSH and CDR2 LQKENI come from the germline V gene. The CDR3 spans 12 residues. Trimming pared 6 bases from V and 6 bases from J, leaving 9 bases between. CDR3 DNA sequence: TGTGCCAGCTCCCCCGGTCTCAATGAGCAGTTCTTC. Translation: CASSPGLNEQFF.

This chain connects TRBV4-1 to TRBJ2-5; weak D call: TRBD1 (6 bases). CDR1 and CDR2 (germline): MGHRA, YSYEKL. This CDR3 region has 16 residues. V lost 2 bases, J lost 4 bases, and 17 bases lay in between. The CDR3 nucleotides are TGCGCCAGCAGCCAACTAGCTCACAGAGGGGGAGAGACCCAGTACTTC. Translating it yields CASSQLAHRGGETQYF.

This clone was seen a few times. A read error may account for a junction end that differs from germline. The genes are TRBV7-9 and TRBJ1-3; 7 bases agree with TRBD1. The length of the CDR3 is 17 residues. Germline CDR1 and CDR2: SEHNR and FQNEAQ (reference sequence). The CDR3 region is CSSSLIGRDSSGNTIYF. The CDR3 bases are TGTTCCAGCAGCTTGATCGGGCGGGACAGCTCTGGAAACACCATATATTTT.

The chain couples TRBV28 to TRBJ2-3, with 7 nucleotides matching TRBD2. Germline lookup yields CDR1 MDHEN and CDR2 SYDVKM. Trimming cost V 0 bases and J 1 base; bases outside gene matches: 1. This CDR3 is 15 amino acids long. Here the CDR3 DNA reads TGTGCCAGCAGTTTATGGACTAGCCGCACAGATACGCAGTATTTT. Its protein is CASSLWTSRTDTQYF. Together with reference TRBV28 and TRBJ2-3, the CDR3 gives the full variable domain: DVKVTQSSRYLVKRTGEKVFLECVQDMDHENMFWYRQDPGLGLRLIYFSYDVKMKEKGDIPEGYSVSREKKERFSLILESASTNQTSMYLCASSLWTSRTDTQYFGPGTRLTVL.

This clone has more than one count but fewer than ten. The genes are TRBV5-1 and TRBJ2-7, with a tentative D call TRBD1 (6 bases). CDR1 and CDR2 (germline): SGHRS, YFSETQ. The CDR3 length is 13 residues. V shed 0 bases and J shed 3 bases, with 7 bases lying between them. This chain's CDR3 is CASSLDRDYEQYF. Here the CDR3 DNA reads TGCGCCAGCAGCTTGGACAGGGACTACGAGCAGTACTTC.

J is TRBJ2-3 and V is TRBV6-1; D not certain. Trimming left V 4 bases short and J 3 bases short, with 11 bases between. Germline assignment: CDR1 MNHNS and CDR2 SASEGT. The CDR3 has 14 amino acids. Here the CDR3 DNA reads TGTGCCAGCAGTGCCCCCGCCGAGACAGATACGCAGTATTTT. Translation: CASSAPAETDTQYF.

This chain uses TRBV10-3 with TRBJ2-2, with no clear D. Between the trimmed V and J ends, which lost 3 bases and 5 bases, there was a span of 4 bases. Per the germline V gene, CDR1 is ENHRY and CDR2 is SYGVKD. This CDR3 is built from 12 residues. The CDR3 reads CAISELTGELFF. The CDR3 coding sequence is TGTGCCATCAGTGAATTAACCGGGGAGCTGTTTTTT.

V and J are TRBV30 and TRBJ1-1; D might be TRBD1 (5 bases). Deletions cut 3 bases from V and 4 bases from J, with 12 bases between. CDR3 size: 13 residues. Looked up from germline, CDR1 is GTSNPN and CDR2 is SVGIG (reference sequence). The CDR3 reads CAWRYSGGTEAFF. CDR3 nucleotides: TGTGCCTGGAGGTATTCCGGGGGCACTGAAGCTTTCTTT.

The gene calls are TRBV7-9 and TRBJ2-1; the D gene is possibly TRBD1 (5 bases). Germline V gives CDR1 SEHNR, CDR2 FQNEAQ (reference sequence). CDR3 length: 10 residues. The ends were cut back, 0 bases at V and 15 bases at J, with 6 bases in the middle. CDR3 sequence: CASSLAQGFF. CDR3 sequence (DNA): TGTGCCAGCAGCTTAGCGCAGGGGTTCTTC.

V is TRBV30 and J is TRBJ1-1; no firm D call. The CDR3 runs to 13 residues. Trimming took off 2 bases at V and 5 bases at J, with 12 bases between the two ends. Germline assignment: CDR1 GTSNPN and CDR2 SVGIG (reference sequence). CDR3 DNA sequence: TGTGCCTGGAGTATGAGCAGGAGGACTGAAGCTTTCTTT. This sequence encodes CAWSMSRRTEAFF.

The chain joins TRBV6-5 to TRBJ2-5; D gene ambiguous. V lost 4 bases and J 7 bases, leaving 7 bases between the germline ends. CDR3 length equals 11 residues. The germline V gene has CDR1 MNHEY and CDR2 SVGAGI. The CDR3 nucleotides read TGTGCCAGCAGTTCCGGTGGGACCCAGTACTTC. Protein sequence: CASSSGGTQYF.

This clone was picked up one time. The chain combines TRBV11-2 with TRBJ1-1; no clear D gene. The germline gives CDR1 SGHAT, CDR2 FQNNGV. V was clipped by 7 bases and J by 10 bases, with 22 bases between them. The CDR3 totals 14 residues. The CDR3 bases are TGTGCCAGCACCCCACTTTGGGGAGCTTCGTCAGCTTTCTTT. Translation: CASTPLWGASSAFF.

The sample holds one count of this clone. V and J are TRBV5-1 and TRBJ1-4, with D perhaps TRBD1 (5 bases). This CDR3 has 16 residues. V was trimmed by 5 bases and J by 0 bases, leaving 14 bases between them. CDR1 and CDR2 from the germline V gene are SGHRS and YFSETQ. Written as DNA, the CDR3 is TGCGCCAGCAGTCGTACAGGAATTACAACTAATGAAAAACTGTTTTTT. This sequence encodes CASSRTGITTNEKLFF.

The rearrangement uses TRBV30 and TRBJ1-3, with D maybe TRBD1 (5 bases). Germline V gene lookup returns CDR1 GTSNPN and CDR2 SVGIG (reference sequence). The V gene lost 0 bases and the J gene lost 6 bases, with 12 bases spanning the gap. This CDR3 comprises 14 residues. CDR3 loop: CAWSVLGLINTIYF. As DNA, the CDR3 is TGTGCCTGGAGTGTCTTGGGACTGATAAACACCATATATTTT.